These 24 T cell receptor beta chains originate from one sample sequenced in a study of a mutant IDH1 vaccine in newly diagnosed glioma. The data were produced by immunoSEQ multiplex PCR, yet TCRdb's version contains in-frame clones alone and is incomplete. The table shows over 40,000 clones, with approximately 90% occurring only once. Time point indicated: week 35, safety follow-up. It was 300 ug of mutant IDH1 20-mer peptide that made up each vaccine dose, given with topical imiquimod. Antigen specificity for these receptors is unknown. Sequenced here: PBMCs, sampled from a glioma patient whose treatment included an IDH1 peptide vaccine. The origin of the receptors is a man aged 35 to 55 with glioma.

This sequence joins TRBV5-1 and TRBJ2-6, with TRBD1 identical over 12 bases. The CDR3 has 18 amino acids. V dropped 3 bases and J dropped 4; count of bases not matched to a gene: 8. Germline V gene sequence: CDR1 SGHRS, CDR2 YFSETQ. CDR3 DNA sequence: TGCGCCAGCAGCTCCTCTGGGACAGGGGGCGGCGGGGCCAACGTCCTGACTTTC. Its translation is CASSSSGTGGGGANVLTF.

The chain couples TRBV12-5 to TRBJ1-2; no reliable D call. Deletions cut 3 bases from V and 4 bases from J, with 9 bases between. Germline assignment: CDR1 LGHNT and CDR2 FRNRAP. The CDR3 contains 13 residues. This CDR3 reads CASGFSGVYGYTF. The CDR3 DNA is TGTGCTAGTGGTTTTTCAGGCGTCTATGGCTACACCTTC.

The V gene is TRBV27, the J gene TRBJ1-3, with 7 bases identical to TRBD1. CDR1 is MNHEY and CDR2 is SMNVEV in the germline V gene (reference sequence). V lost 6 bases to trimming and J lost 4 bases; unmatched junction nucleotides: 6. CDR3 length: 14 residues. The CDR3 is CASRPTGAGNTIYF. The CDR3 coding sequence is TGTGCCAGCAGACCCACAGGGGCCGGAAACACCATATATTTT.

The chain has TRBV5-5 and TRBJ1-4; no clear D gene. Germline V lookup: CDR1 SGHKS, CDR2 YYEKEE (reference sequence). The germline V and J ends were trimmed by 1 base and 7 bases, with 17 bases remaining between them. The CDR3 totals 16 residues. CDR3 sequence reads: CASSLMIEGGTEKLFF. The CDR3 DNA sequence: TGTGCCAGCAGCTTGATGATTGAGGGAGGTACTGAAAAACTGTTTTTT.

This clone was observed once. This chain uses TRBV6-6 with TRBJ1-5; D ambiguous. From germline, CDR1 is MNHNY and CDR2 SVGAGI (reference sequence). V was pared by 7 bases and J by 0 bases, with 1 base between. The CDR3 totals 11 residues. This chain's CDR3 is CASNSNQPQHF. CDR3 in DNA: TGTGCCAGCAATAGCAATCAGCCCCAGCATTTT.

The chain is built from TRBV4-1 and TRBJ2-5, with D perhaps matching TRBD1 or TRBD2 (5 bases each). Trimming pared 0 bases from V and 5 bases from J, leaving 16 bases between. Germline CDR1 reads MGHRA; CDR2 reads YSYEKL. The CDR3 covers 16 residues. The CDR3 DNA sequence: TGCGCCAGCAGCCAAGAACCGGGGCCATCCTGGGAGACCCAGTACTTC. Translation gives CASSQEPGPSWETQYF.

The V and J genes are TRBV2 and TRBJ2-1; D is possibly TRBD2 (6 bases). Trimming removed 11 bases at V and 3 bases at J, with 17 bases between. The germline V gene encodes CDR1 SNHLY and CDR2 FYNNEI. The CDR3 totals 14 residues. The CDR3 nucleotides read TGTGCCTCCGCGCTGGGGCGGGACTACAATGAGCAGTTCTTC. Its translation is CASALGRDYNEQFF.

The V call is TRBV7-8, the J call TRBJ2-2; D might be TRBD2 (5 bases). The CDR3 sequence is 14 residues long. Germline CDR1 reads SGHVS; CDR2 reads FQNEAQ. Deletions cut 5 bases from V and 2 bases from J, with 9 bases between. CDR3 sequence reads: CASSQTRNTGELFF. CDR3 coding DNA: TGTGCCAGCAGCCAAACTAGAAACACCGGGGAGCTGTTTTTT. Full variable domain (missing parts from reference TRBV7-8 and TRBJ2-2): GAGVSQSPRYKVAKRGQDVALRCDPISGHVSLFWYQQALGQGPEFLTYFQNEAQLDKSGLPSDRFFAERPEGSVSTLKIQRTQQEDSAVYLCASSQTRNTGELFFGEGSRLTVL.

The rearrangement joins TRBV5-1 to TRBJ1-3; the D is unclear. Deletions cut 4 bases from V and 0 bases from J, with 11 bases between. CDR1 is SGHRS, CDR2 YFSETQ, per germline. This CDR3 is built from 15 residues. The CDR3 reads CASSPDGSSGNTIYF. The DNA for the CDR3 is TGCGCCAGCAGCCCGGACGGCAGCTCTGGAAACACCATATATTTT.

The V call is TRBV29-1, the J call TRBJ1-1, with D possibly matching TRBD1 (5 bases). Trimming stripped 0 bases from V and 3 bases from J, with 8 bases between. Germline CDR1 SQVTM, CDR2 ANQGSEA. CDR3 size: 13 residues. In DNA form, the CDR3 reads TGCAGCGTTGAAGACCGAGGGGACACTGAAGCTTTCTTT. This translates into CSVEDRGDTEAFF.

The chain couples TRBV9 to TRBJ1-1; weak D call: TRBD1 (6 bases). This CDR3 has 15 amino acids. The germline CDR1 and CDR2 sequences are SGDLS and YYNGEE. Deletions cut 4 bases from V and 5 bases from J, with 18 bases between. The chain's CDR3 is CASSPRMTGETEAFF. Written as DNA, the CDR3 is TGTGCCAGCAGCCCCCGAATGACAGGCGAAACTGAAGCTTTCTTT.

The V call is TRBV6-4, the J call TRBJ2-1, with 9 bases lining up with TRBD1. Germline loops: CDR1 MRHNA, CDR2 SNTAGT. Trimming removed 2 bases from V and 3 bases from J; junction bases left unmatched: 2. The CDR3 extends over 15 amino acids. DNA of the CDR3: TGTGCCAGCAGTGACAGACAGGGGGTCTACAATGAGCAGTTCTTC. Translated, it gives CASSDRQGVYNEQFF.

This clone has only one observation. This CDR3 reads CASSPRPGTGSIDTQYF. The CDR3 DNA reads as TGTGCCAGCAGCCCCAGACCCGGGACAGGGTCCATAGATACGCAGTATTTT. The chain couples TRBV9 to TRBJ2-3; 9 positions agree with TRBD1. Germline CDR1 is SGDLS and CDR2 is YYNGEE. The trim removed 4 bases at V and 5 bases at J, leaving 14 bases unmatched. The CDR3 runs to 17 residues.

V and J are TRBV4-3 and TRBJ1-1, with D unclear. The CDR3 length is 15 residues. The ends were cut back, 0 bases at V and 5 bases at J, with 13 bases in the middle. The germline gives CDR1 LGHNA, CDR2 YSLEER. The DNA for the CDR3 is TGCGCCAGCAGCCAAGAGGTAGACGAGTGGACTGAAGCTTTCTTT. This codes for CASSQEVDEWTEAFF.

This chain connects TRBV7-2 to TRBJ1-4; 12 bases are a match to TRBD1. Germline CDR1 SGHTA, CDR2 FQGNSA. With 5 bases clipped from V and 9 bases from J, the junction kept 13 bases outside the gene matches. This CDR3 has 17 residues. CDR3 protein: CASSRPGQGARRQKLFF. CDR3 DNA: TGTGCCAGCAGCCGACCGGGACAGGGGGCGCGTAGACAAAAACTGTTTTTT.

The CDR3 reads CASSRTTSSYNEQFF. In nucleotides, the CDR3 is TGTGCCAGCAGCCGAACTACCAGCTCCTACAATGAGCAGTTCTTC. The rearrangement links TRBV7-6 to TRBJ2-1; D uncertain. This CDR3 spans 15 amino acids. CDR1 is SGHVS and CDR2 is FNYEAQ in the germline V gene. The V end was cut by 5 bases, the J end by 0 bases, with 11 bases between.

The chain carries TRBV19 and TRBJ1-3, with D unclear. CDR1 is LNHDA and CDR2 is SQIVND in the germline V gene (reference sequence). CDR3 length equals 15 residues. The V end lost 4 bases, the J end lost 0 bases, and 10 bases lay between the germline ends. CDR3 DNA: TGTGCCAGTAGTACCCCCGGGGTCTCTGGAAACACCATATATTTT. Protein: CASSTPGVSGNTIYF.

The CDR3 DNA sequence: TGTGCCAGCAGCCCAGGGAGGGACTATGGCTACACCTTC. This codes for CASSPGRDYGYTF. This sequence joins TRBV7-2 and TRBJ1-2, with D perhaps matching TRBD1 (5 bases). V was clipped by 5 bases and J by 3 bases, with 10 bases between them. CDR3 length equals 13 residues. Germline CDR1 is SGHTA and CDR2 is FQGNSA.

This chain links TRBV6-5 with TRBJ2-1, with D tentatively TRBD1 (5 bases). V shed 0 bases and J shed 10 bases, with 19 bases lying between them. The CDR3 consists of 16 residues. CDR1 and CDR2 from the germline V gene are MNHEY and SVGAGI. CDR3 sequence reads: CASSYSISGRATEQFF. CDR3 DNA: TGTGCCAGCAGTTACTCGATATCCGGCAGGGCGACGGAGCAGTTCTTC.

The genes are TRBV27 and TRBJ2-2; D not resolved. V shed 3 bases and J shed 4 bases, with 6 bases lying between them. This CDR3 contains 13 residues. Per germline, CDR1 MNHEY and CDR2 SMNVEV (reference sequence). The DNA of the CDR3 is TGTGCCAGCAGTTTTTTGGGCACCGGGGAGCTGTTTTTT. Amino acids: CASSFLGTGELFF.

CDR3 residues: CASSQAGWTEAFF. CDR3 coding DNA: TGCGCCAGCAGCCAAGCCGGGTGGACTGAAGCTTTCTTT. The chain carries TRBV4-1 and TRBJ1-1; D remains unclear. The ends were cut back, 1 base at V and 5 bases at J, with 8 bases in the middle. Germline V CDR1 and CDR2: MGHRA, YSYEKL. This CDR3 region has 13 residues.

This rearrangement joins TRBV28 to TRBJ1-2; D perhaps matches TRBD1 (5 bases). V lost 3 bases, J lost 3 bases, and 11 bases lay in between. From germline, CDR1 is MDHEN and CDR2 SYDVKM. This CDR3 contains 14 residues. The CDR3 DNA is TGTGCCAGCAGTTTCGTGGACACCTACTATGGCTACACCTTC. This encodes CASSFVDTYYGYTF.

The V gene is TRBV19, the J gene TRBJ2-3; D not resolved. The CDR3 is made up of 14 amino acids. V dropped 5 bases and J dropped 3 bases, with 12 bases sitting between them. The germline V gene encodes CDR1 LNHDA and CDR2 SQIVND (reference sequence). The CDR3 bases are TGTGCCAGTAGTCCCCAGACTTGGACAGATACGCAGTATTTT. This sequence encodes CASSPQTWTDTQYF.

The CDR3, as DNA: TGTGCCAGTAGTCCACGGACTAGCGGGTTCACAGATACGCAGTATTTT. Protein: CASSPRTSGFTDTQYF. The chain joins TRBV19 to TRBJ2-3; 11 nucleotides match TRBD2. After removal of 5 bases from V and 2 bases from J, the junction contained 6 bases not matched to a gene. Germline-derived CDR1 and CDR2 are LNHDA and SQIVND (reference sequence). This CDR3 is built from 16 residues.